The T cell receptor beta chain described here comes from a study of cytomegalovirus exposure and HLA in healthy donors. Study-wide points: Roughly even sequencing depth across donors was the assumption behind the presence/absence analyses. TCR beta sequences reportedly predicted the HLA-A and HLA-B alleles of most subjects accurately.

V lost 2 bases and J lost 6; bases outside the gene matches: 6. Germline V lookup: CDR1 MNHEY, CDR2 SVGAGI. The CDR3 has 14 residues. Primers for the PCR totalled 60 Vbeta and 13 Jbeta. Using immunoSEQ multiplex PCR, the repertoire was profiled, and TCRdb retains in-frame clones only, with some absent. Among 60,000 to 70,000 clones, 78% were seen once, and the ten largest hold about 9.6%. As concerns this clone: Its antigen is as yet unknown.

Sequencing was carried out using PBMCs. The chain couples TRBV6-5 to TRBJ2-7, with 8 bases fitting TRBD1. The clonotype comes from a man aged 40-49 years in good health and CMV-seronegative. The CDR3 loop is CASSYPGQGGEQYF. In DNA, the CDR3 is TGTGCCAGCAGTTACCCAGGACAGGGTGGCGAGCAGTACTTC.